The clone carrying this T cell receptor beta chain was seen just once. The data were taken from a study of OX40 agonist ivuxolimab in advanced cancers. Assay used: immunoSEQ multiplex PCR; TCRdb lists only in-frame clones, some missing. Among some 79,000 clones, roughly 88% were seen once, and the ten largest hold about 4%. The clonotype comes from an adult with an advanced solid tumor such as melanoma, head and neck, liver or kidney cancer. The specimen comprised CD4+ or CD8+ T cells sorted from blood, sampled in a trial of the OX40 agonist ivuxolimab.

The CDR3 is CASSQDESGGRLGYGYTF. As DNA, the CDR3 is TGCGCCAGCAGCCAAGATGAATCGGGCGGCCGACTCGGATATGGCTACACCTTC. V usage is TRBV4-1 and J usage is TRBJ1-2, with D unclear. Germline-derived CDR1 and CDR2 are MGHRA and YSYEKL. V lost 0 bases to trimming and J lost 5 bases, with 22 bases between them. There are 18 residues in the CDR3.